The 15 T cell receptor beta chains listed next were all sequenced from one sample in a study of shared clonotypes between healthy human individuals. TCRdb's copy holds only in-frame clones and misses some; the assay was immunoSEQ multiplex PCR. The sample holds 2 million to 2.5 million clones, approximately 96% seen once. Sequencing used naive CD4+ T cells sorted from blood. Subset noted: CD45RA+ positively selected. These receptor sequences come from a man between 18 and 35 years old in good health.

The rearrangement links TRBV2 to TRBJ1-1; TRBD1 is a possible D gene (6 bases). CDR3 size: 13 residues. Looked up from germline, CDR1 is SNHLY and CDR2 is FYNNEI. With 7 bases removed from V and 3 bases from J, the gap between germline ends came to 12 bases. CDR3 sequence: CASTKGEDTEAFF. The CDR3 coding sequence is TGTGCCAGCACGAAGGGGGAAGACACTGAAGCTTTCTTT.

This clone was detected once. The chain links TRBV2 to TRBJ1-3, with D maybe TRBD1 (5 bases). This CDR3 has 16 amino acids. CDR1 is SNHLY and CDR2 is FYNNEI in the germline V gene. The V end lost 5 bases, the J end lost 1 base, and 15 bases lay between the germline ends. CDR3 protein: CASSPQGLVSGNTIYF. The CDR3 region has the DNA TGTGCCAGCAGTCCCCAGGGCCTGGTTTCTGGAAACACCATATATTTT.

Note on this clone: Other DNA sequences of this sample code for an identical CDR3. Here the CDR3 reads CASSPGQGGNQPQHF. In DNA form, the CDR3 reads TGCGCCAGCAGCCCCGGACAGGGGGGCAATCAGCCCCAGCATTTT. This sequence joins TRBV5-1 and TRBJ1-5, with TRBD1 matching over 10 bases. Germline V lookup: CDR1 SGHRS, CDR2 YFSETQ. J was trimmed by 2 bases and V by 4 bases; bases with no gene match: 3. The CDR3 is 15 residues long.

V usage is TRBV27 and J usage is TRBJ2-2; D ambiguous. This CDR3 comprises 14 residues. Germline V gives CDR1 MNHEY, CDR2 SMNVEV (reference sequence). V lost 3 bases and J lost 5, with 10 bases in between. The CDR3 nucleotides read TGTGCCAGCAGTTTTATGGGGTCGACCGGGGAGCTGTTTTTT. Its protein is CASSFMGSTGELFF.

This rearrangement joins TRBV2 to TRBJ1-1; D unresolved. V dropped 0 bases and J dropped 7 bases, with 12 bases sitting between them. This CDR3 has 14 amino acids. Germline V gives CDR1 SNHLY, CDR2 FYNNEI. CDR3 DNA: TGTGCCAGCAGTGAAGCGCTTTCGGGAAATGAAGCTTTCTTT. Its protein product is CASSEALSGNEAFF.

CDR3 protein: CAWEPRTSVYNEQFF. The CDR3 DNA reads TGTGCCTGGGAGCCCCGGACTAGCGTCTACAATGAGCAGTTCTTC. The V call is TRBV30, the J call TRBJ2-1; TRBD2 agrees at 9 bases. The CDR3 sequence is 15 residues long. V lost 5 bases to trimming and J lost 3 bases; unmatched junction nucleotides: 8. Germline V gene sequence: CDR1 GTSNPN, CDR2 SVGIG (reference sequence). The entire variable domain, with the rest obtained from reference TRBV30 and TRBJ2-1, is as follows: SQTIHQWPATLVQPVGSPLSLECTVEGTSNPNLYWYRQAAGRGLQLLFYSVGIGQISSEVPQNLSASRPQDRQFILSSKKLLLSDSGFYLCAWEPRTSVYNEQFFGPGTRLTVL.

In regard to this clone: Within the sample, other DNA sequences also encode this same CDR3. The rearrangement uses TRBV5-4 and TRBJ2-7, with D possibly TRBD1 on 6 matching bases. CDR3 length: 14 residues. V was pared by 4 bases and J by 0 bases, with 11 bases between. Germline CDR1 SGHNT, CDR2 YYREEE (reference sequence). The CDR3 DNA is TGTGCCAGCAGCCCCCGGACAGCCTCCTACGAGCAGTACTTC. This gives the protein CASSPRTASYEQYF.

This clone appeared a single time. The chain combines TRBV4-2 with TRBJ2-3, with 12 bases matching TRBD2. The V and J ends lost 5 bases and 5 bases, in that order; junction bases with no gene match: 8. Germline lookup yields CDR1 LGHNA and CDR2 YNFKEQ. The CDR3 covers 16 residues. CDR3 sequence: CASSSRLAGDLDTQYF. In nucleotides, the CDR3 is TGTGCCAGCAGCTCAAGACTAGCGGGGGACTTAGATACGCAGTATTTT.

The J gene is TRBJ2-6, the V gene TRBV10-3; 8 bases fit TRBD1. There are 16 residues in the CDR3. With V trimmed by 6 bases and J by 4 bases, 8 bases remained unmatched. CDR1 and CDR2 (germline): ENHRY, SYGVKD. Here the CDR3 reads CAIREAGGQGANVLTF. DNA for the CDR3: TGTGCCATCAGGGAAGCAGGGGGCCAGGGGGCCAACGTCCTGACTTTC.

CDR3 protein: CASNQGTEKLFF. CDR3 coding DNA: TGTGCCAGCAACCAAGGGACGGAAAAACTGTTTTTT. This sequence joins TRBV2 and TRBJ1-4; D may be TRBD1 (5 bases). Between the trimmed V and J ends, which lost 7 bases and 8 bases, there was a span of 11 bases. This CDR3 comprises 12 residues. The germline CDR1 and CDR2 sequences are SNHLY and FYNNEI.

The chain combines TRBV4-1 with TRBJ2-3; D may be TRBD1 (5 bases). CDR1 and CDR2 (germline): MGHRA, YSYEKL. This CDR3 spans 15 amino acids. With 4 bases removed from V and 0 bases from J, the gap between germline ends came to 11 bases. The CDR3, as DNA: TGCGCCAGCAGCCCAGGGCTCTCTAGCACAGATACGCAGTATTTT. Amino acid sequence: CASSPGLSSTDTQYF.

This chain links TRBV5-6 with TRBJ1-1; no firm D call. Trimming cost V 4 bases and J 0 bases, with 7 bases left between them. The CDR3 loop spans 13 amino acids. Per germline, CDR1 SGHDT and CDR2 YYEEEE. CDR3 bases: TGTGCCAGCAGCCCTCGGCTGAACACTGAAGCTTTCTTT. Translating it yields CASSPRLNTEAFF.

Worth noting for this clone: This specimen includes other DNA sequences encoding the same CDR3. The chain employs TRBV5-1 and TRBJ2-2, with D tentatively TRBD1 (6 bases). V shed 7 bases and J shed 1 base, with 8 bases lying between them. The CDR3 loop spans 13 amino acids. The germline V gene encodes CDR1 SGHRS and CDR2 YFSETQ. The CDR3 DNA is TGCGCCAGCTCCAGGGGGAACACCGGGGAGCTGTTTTTT. Translating it yields CASSRGNTGELFF.

The chain joins TRBV6-6 to TRBJ2-6, with D possibly TRBD1 on 5 matching bases. CDR1 and CDR2 from the germline V gene are MNHNY and SVGAGI (reference sequence). The CDR3 consists of 15 residues. V was trimmed by 2 bases and J by 2 bases, leaving 7 bases between them. The CDR3 coding sequence is TGTGCCAGCAGTTACGGGGCTACTGGGGCCAACGTCCTGACTTTC. Translating it yields CASSYGATGANVLTF.

The CDR3 nucleotides read TGTGCCAGCAGCTTGAACAGGGGCCTCTACGAGCAGTACTTC. This translates into CASSLNRGLYEQYF. The rearrangement uses TRBV5-4 and TRBJ2-7, with 7 bases identical to TRBD1. Germline trimming cut 1 base from V and 3 bases from J; bases unmatched to any gene: 4. The CDR3 has 14 amino acids. Germline V CDR1 and CDR2: SGHNT, YYREEE (reference sequence).